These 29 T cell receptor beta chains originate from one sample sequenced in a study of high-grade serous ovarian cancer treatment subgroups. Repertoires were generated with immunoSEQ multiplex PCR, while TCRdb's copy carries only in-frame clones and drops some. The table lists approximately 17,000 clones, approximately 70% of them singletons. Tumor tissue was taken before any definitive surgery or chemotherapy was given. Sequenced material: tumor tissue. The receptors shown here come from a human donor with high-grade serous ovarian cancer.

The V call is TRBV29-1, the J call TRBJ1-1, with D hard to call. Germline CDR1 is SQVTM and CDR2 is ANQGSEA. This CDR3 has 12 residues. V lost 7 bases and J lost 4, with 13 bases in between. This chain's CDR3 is CSAIEYGTEAFF. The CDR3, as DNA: TGCAGCGCTATCGAGTACGGCACTGAAGCTTTCTTT.

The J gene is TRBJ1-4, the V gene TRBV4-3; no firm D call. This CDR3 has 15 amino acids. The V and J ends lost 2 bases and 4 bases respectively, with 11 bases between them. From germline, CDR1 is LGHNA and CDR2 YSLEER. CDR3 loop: CASSQLDGDNEKLFF. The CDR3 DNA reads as TGCGCCAGCAGCCAATTAGACGGTGATAATGAAAAACTGTTTTTT.

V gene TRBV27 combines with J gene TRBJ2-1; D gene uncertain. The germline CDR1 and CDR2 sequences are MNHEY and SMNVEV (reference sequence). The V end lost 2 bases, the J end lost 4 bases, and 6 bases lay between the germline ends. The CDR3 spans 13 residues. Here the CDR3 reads CASSLMQYNEQFF. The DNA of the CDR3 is TGTGCCAGCAGTTTAATGCAATACAATGAGCAGTTCTTC.

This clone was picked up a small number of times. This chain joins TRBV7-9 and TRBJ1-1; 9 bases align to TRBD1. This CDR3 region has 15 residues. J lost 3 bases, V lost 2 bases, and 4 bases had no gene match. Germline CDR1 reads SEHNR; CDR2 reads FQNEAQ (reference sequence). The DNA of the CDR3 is TGTGCCAGCAGCTTATTACGGGACAGGGACACTGAAGCTTTCTTT. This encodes CASSLLRDRDTEAFF. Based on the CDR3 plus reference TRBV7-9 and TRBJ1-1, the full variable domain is DTGVSQNPRHKITKRGQNVTFRCDPISEHNRLYWYRQTLGQGPEFLTYFQNEAQLEKSRLLSDRFSAERPKGSFSTLEIQRTEQGDSAMYLCASSLLRDRDTEAFFGQGTRLTVV.

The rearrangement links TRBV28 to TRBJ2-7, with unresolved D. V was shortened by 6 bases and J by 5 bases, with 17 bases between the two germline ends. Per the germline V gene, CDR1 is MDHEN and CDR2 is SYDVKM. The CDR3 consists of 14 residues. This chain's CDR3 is CASSRRTLLNEQYF. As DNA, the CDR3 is TGTGCCAGCAGCCGAAGAACCCTCCTTAACGAGCAGTACTTC.

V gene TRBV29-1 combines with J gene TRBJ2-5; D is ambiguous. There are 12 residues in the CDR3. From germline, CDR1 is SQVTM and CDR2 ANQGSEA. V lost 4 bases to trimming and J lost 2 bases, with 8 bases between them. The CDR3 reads CSVVGVQETQYF. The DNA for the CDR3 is TGCAGCGTTGTTGGGGTTCAAGAGACCCAGTACTTC.

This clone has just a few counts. CDR3 coding DNA: TGTGCCAGCAGTGGACAGCTAAACTATGGCTACACCTTC. This translates into CASSGQLNYGYTF. The chain recombines TRBV11-2 with TRBJ1-2; possible D gene TRBD1, 6 bases. The V and J ends lost 6 bases and 2 bases respectively, with 10 bases between them. Germline V lookup: CDR1 SGHAT, CDR2 FQNNGV. The CDR3 extends over 13 amino acids.

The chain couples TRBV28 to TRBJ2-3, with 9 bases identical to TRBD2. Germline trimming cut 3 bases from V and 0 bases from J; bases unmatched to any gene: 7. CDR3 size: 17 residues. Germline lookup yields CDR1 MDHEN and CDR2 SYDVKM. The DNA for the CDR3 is TGTGCCAGCAGTTTTGGCGCTAGCGGGGTAAGCACAGATACGCAGTATTTT. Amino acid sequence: CASSFGASGVSTDTQYF.

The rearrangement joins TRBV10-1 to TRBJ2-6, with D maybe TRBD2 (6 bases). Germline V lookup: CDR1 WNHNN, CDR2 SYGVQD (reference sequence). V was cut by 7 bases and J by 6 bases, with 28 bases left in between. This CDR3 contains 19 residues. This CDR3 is CASKIGGQGVSGAANVLTF. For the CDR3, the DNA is TGCGCCAGCAAAATTGGAGGGCAGGGTGTCTCTGGGGCGGCCAACGTCCTGACTTTC.

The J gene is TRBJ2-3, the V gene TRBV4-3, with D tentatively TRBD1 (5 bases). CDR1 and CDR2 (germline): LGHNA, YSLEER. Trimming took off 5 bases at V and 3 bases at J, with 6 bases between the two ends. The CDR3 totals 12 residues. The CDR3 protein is CASSGQTDTQYF. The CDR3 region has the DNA TGCGCCAGCAGCGGACAAACAGATACGCAGTATTTT.

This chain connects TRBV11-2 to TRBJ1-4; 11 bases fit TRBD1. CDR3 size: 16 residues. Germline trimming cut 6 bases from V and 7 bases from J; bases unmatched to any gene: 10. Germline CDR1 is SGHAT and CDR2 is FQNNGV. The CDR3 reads CASRPPSGTGGEKLFF. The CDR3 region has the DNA TGTGCCAGCAGACCTCCCTCCGGGACAGGGGGTGAAAAACTGTTTTTT.

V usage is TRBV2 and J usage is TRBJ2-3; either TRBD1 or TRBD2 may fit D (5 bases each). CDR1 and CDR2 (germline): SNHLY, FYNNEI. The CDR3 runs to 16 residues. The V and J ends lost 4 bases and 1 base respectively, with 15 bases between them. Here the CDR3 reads CASSGKPGRRTDTQYF. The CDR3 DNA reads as TGTGCCAGCAGTGGCAAACCGGGACGGCGCACAGATACGCAGTATTTT.

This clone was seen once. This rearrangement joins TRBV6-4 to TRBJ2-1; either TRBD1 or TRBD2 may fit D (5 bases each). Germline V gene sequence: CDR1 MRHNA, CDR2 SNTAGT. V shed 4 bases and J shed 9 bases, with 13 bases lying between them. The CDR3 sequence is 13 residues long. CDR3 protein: CASSGGSEGEQFF. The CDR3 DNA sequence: TGTGCCAGCAGTGGGGGGTCCGAAGGTGAGCAGTTCTTC.

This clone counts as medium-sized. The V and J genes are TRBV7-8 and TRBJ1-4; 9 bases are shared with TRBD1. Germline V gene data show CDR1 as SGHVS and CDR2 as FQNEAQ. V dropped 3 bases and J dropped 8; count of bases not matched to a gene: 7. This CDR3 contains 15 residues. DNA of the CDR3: TGTGCCAGCAGCTTCAGTGGACAGGGGAGGGAAAAACTGTTTTTT. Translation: CASSFSGQGREKLFF.

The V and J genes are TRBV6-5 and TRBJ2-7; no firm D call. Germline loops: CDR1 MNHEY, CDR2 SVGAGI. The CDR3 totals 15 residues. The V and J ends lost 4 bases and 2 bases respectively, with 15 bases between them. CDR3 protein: CASSSIGSKTYEQYF. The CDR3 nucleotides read TGTGCCAGCAGTTCCATCGGATCAAAGACCTACGAGCAGTACTTC.

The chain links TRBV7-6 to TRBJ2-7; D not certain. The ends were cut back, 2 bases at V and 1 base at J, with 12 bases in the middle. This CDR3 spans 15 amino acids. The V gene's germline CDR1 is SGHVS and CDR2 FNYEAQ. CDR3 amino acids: CASSLRRTGSYEQYF. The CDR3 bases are TGTGCCAGCAGCTTACGTCGGACGGGTTCCTACGAGCAGTACTTC.

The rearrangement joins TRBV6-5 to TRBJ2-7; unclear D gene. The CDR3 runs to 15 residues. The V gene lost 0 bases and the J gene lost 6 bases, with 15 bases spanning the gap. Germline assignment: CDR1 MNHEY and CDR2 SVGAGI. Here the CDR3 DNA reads TGTGCCAGCAGTTACTCTTTGTCAGGCACCACCGAGCAGTACTTC. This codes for CASSYSLSGTTEQYF.

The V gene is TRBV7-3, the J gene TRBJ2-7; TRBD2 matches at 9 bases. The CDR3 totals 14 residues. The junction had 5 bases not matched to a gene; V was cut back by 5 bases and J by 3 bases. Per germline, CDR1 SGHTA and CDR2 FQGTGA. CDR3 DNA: TGTGCCAGCAGCCTTAGCGGGGGTGACTACGAGCAGTACTTC. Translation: CASSLSGGDYEQYF.

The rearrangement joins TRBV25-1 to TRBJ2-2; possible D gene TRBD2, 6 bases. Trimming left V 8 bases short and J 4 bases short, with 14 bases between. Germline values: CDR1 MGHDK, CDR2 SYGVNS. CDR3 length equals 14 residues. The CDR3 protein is CASGGGGGTGELFF. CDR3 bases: TGTGCCAGCGGGGGAGGAGGAGGCACCGGGGAGCTGTTTTTT.

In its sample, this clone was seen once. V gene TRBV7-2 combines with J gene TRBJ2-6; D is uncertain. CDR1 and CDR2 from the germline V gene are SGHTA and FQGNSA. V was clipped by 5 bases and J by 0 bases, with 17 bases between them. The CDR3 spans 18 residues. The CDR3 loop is CASSPGVIFYSGANVLTF. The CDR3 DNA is TGTGCCAGCAGCCCCGGAGTAATCTTTTACTCTGGGGCCAACGTCCTGACTTTC.

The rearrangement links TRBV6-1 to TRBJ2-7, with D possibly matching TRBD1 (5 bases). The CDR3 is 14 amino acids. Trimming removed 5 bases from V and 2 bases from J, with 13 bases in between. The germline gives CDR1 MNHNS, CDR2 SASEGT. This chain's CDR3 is CASSPEDTAYEQYF. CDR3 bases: TGTGCCAGCAGTCCCGAGGACACCGCCTACGAGCAGTACTTC.

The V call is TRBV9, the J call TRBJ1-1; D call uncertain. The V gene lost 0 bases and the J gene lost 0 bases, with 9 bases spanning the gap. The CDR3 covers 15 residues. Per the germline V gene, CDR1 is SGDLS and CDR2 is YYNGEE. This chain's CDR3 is CASSVGGSMNTEAFF. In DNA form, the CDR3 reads TGTGCCAGCAGCGTAGGTGGCAGCATGAACACTGAAGCTTTCTTT.

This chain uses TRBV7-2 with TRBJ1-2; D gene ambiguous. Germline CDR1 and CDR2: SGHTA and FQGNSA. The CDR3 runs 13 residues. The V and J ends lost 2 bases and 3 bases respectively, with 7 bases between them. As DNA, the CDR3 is TGTGCCAGCAGCTTATTTTCGGACTATGGCTACACCTTC. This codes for CASSLFSDYGYTF. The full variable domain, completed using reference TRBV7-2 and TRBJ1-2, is GAGVSQSPSNKVTEKGKDVELRCDPISGHTALYWYRQSLGQGLEFLIYFQGNSAPDKSGLPSDRFSAERTGGSVSTLTIQRTQQEDSAVYLCASSLFSDYGYTFGSGTRLTVV.

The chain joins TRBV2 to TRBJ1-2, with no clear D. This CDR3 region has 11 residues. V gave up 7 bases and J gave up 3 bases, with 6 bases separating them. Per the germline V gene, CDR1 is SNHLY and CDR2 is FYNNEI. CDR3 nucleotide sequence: TGTGCCAGCACGAAAGACTATGGCTACACCTTC. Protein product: CASTKDYGYTF.

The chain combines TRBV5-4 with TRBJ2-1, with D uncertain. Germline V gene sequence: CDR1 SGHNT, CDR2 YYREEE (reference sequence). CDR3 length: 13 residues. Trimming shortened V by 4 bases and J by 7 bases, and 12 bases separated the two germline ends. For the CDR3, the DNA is TGTGCCAGCAGCCCCGACCTGGCAAATGAGCAGTTCTTC. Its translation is CASSPDLANEQFF.

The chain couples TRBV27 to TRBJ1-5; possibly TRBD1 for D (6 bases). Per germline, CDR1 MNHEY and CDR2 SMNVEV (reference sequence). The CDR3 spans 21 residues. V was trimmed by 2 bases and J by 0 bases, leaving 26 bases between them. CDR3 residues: CASSLRAWPGDLRYSNQPQHF. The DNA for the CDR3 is TGTGCCAGCAGTTTAAGGGCGTGGCCAGGGGACCTCCGATATAGCAATCAGCCCCAGCATTTT.

CDR3 DNA: TGCGCCAGCAGAGACGTCCCGAACACCGGGGAGCTGTTTTTT. This codes for CASRDVPNTGELFF. The rearrangement links TRBV10-1 to TRBJ2-2; no definite D call. Trimming cost V 6 bases and J 0 bases, with 8 bases left between them. The CDR3 spans 14 residues. Germline V gene sequence: CDR1 WNHNN, CDR2 SYGVQD (reference sequence).

CDR3 sequence (DNA): TGTGCCAGTAGTCCTTCACAGGGACCGGGGATCAATCAGCCCCAGCATTTT. Translating gives CASSPSQGPGINQPQHF. The chain links TRBV19 to TRBJ1-5; D is possibly TRBD1 (6 bases). This CDR3 region has 17 residues. Deletions cut 5 bases from V and 3 bases from J, with 20 bases between. In germline, CDR1 is LNHDA, CDR2 SQIVND (reference sequence).

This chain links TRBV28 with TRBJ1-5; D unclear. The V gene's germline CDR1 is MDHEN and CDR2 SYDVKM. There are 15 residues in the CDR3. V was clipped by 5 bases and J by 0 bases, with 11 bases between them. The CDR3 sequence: CASSPDNYSNQPQHF. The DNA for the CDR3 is TGTGCCAGCAGTCCAGACAACTATAGCAATCAGCCCCAGCATTTT.